The clone carrying this T cell receptor (beta chain) was detected only a few times. What it binds is unknown. The sample comes from a study of a mutant IDH1 vaccine in newly diagnosed glioma. About the study: Investigators started vaccination 4-6 weeks after radiotherapy alone, or with temozolomide cycles. Sex among treated patients split about 62% male, about 40% female; mean age was roughly 42 years. Study-level points and caveats: Any relationship between pseudoprogression and changes in top peripheral T cell clonotypes seemed absent. The study observed vaccine-induced immune responses in roughly 95% of patients.

This CDR3 contains 13 residues. Generated by immunoSEQ multiplex PCR, the TCRdb table keeps only in-frame clones and is missing some. In the table there are just over 80,000 clones, 85% of which are singletons. Time point noted: week 23, last vaccination. Topical imiquimod accompanied each vaccine dose, which consisted of 300 ug of mutant IDH1 20-mer peptide. The receptor's source is a man under 40 with glioma. Some clones in this sample may be carry-over from other donors' samples. The chain recombines TRBV21-1 with TRBJ2-2; TRBD1 was called by the table and not checked on the DNA. TRBV21-1 is listed as a pseudogene. Specimen: PBMCs, collected from a glioma patient whose treatment included an IDH1 peptide vaccine. The CDR3 reads CASSTGGVGELFF. The CDR3 DNA is TGTGCCAGCAGTACAGGGGGTGTCGGGGAGCTGTTTTTT.